One and the same sample provided the 4 T cell receptor beta chains below, sequenced in a study of technical replicates of blood from four donors. Sequencing was performed with immunoSEQ multiplex PCR; in TCRdb, only in-frame clones are kept and a portion is missing. The top ten hold 4% to 5% of the sample, which has approximately 66,000 clones, 88% seen once. The material sequenced was PBMCs. The receptors shown here come from a human donor in good health. Some clones in this sample may be carry-over from other donors' samples.

The gene calls are TRBV9 and TRBJ2-5; perhaps TRBD2 as D (5 bases). The CDR3 sequence is 15 residues long. Trimming left V 3 bases short and J 5 bases short, with 17 bases between. The germline gives CDR1 SGDLS, CDR2 YYNGEE. CDR3 amino acids: CASSAPPRGEETQYF. In DNA, the CDR3 is TGTGCCAGCAGCGCCCCTCCCCGGGGAGAGGAGACCCAGTACTTC.

This chain links TRBV29-1 with TRBJ2-7; 9 bases line up with TRBD2. The CDR3 consists of 14 residues. Germline V gene lookup returns CDR1 SQVTM and CDR2 ANQGSEA. V dropped 4 bases and J dropped 2; count of bases not matched to a gene: 6. As DNA, the CDR3 is TGCAGCGTTGTTGGACTAGCGACTCCCTACGAGCAGTACTTC. This codes for CSVVGLATPYEQYF.

This chain joins TRBV2 and TRBJ1-2; D might be TRBD1 (6 bases). Germline CDR1 reads SNHLY; CDR2 reads FYNNEI. The CDR3 extends over 14 amino acids. Trimming left V 4 bases short and J 7 bases short, with 16 bases between. DNA for the CDR3: TGTGCCAGCAGTGCCATACAGGGTATGGGTGGCTACACCTTC. Translation: CASSAIQGMGGYTF. Based on the CDR3 plus reference TRBV2 and TRBJ1-2, the full variable domain is EPEVTQTPSHQVTQMGQEVILRCVPISNHLYFYWYRQILGQKVEFLVSFYNNEISEKSEIFDDQFSVERPDGSNFTLKIRSTKLEDSAMYFCASSAIQGMGGYTFGSGTRLTVV.

This clone was seen only a few times. The chain is built from TRBV19 and TRBJ1-1; 7 bases fit TRBD1. The CDR3 runs to 14 residues. Germline V gene lookup returns CDR1 LNHDA and CDR2 SQIVND (reference sequence). With V trimmed by 4 bases and J by 4 bases, 6 bases remained unmatched. The CDR3 DNA follows: TGTGCCAGTAGTACCCGACAGGGCCGCACTGAAGCTTTCTTT. Its translation is CASSTRQGRTEAFF.